Shown below are 10 T cell receptor beta chains from a single sample sequenced in a study of Ad26.COV2.S vaccination and SARS-CoV-2 variants. Profiling relied on immunoSEQ multiplex PCR, and the TCRdb table lists in-frame clones only, not all of them. The sample has roughly 400,000 clones, approximately 89% seen once; the top ten hold 1.9%. Noted treatment: about 20 received Ad26.COV2.S at low or high dose, single or two shots; roughly five received placebo; per-sample allocation not given. Following the first vaccine or placebo injection, samples were taken on day 63. The sample in question was peripheral blood, obtained in a trial of Ad26.COV2.S vaccine versus placebo. These TCRs come from a person aged 18-60 years who received the Ad26.COV2.S COVID-19 vaccine or a placebo.

This sequence joins TRBV19 and TRBJ1-2; 7 nucleotides align to TRBD1. This CDR3 is built from 13 residues. The V and J ends lost 7 bases and 6 bases, in that order; junction bases with no gene match: 8. Germline V gene sequence: CDR1 LNHDA, CDR2 SQIVND (reference sequence). The CDR3: CASTRQGPDGYTF. DNA of the CDR3: TGTGCCAGTACCCGACAGGGACCGGATGGCTACACCTTC.

The chain uses TRBV28 and TRBJ1-1, with TRBD1 identical over 7 bases. Looked up from germline, CDR1 is MDHEN and CDR2 is SYDVKM. The CDR3 spans 13 residues. Germline trimming cut 4 bases from V and 3 bases from J; bases unmatched to any gene: 2. The CDR3 protein is CASSSQGYTEAFF. The CDR3 bases are TGTGCCAGCAGTTCACAGGGGTACACTGAAGCTTTCTTT.

The CDR3 protein is CASSRSTASGNTIYF. The CDR3 region has the DNA TGTGCCAGCAGCCGTTCGACAGCGTCTGGAAACACCATATATTTT. The chain combines TRBV7-9 with TRBJ1-3; TRBD1 is a possible D gene (5 bases). The CDR3 totals 15 residues. Germline values: CDR1 SEHNR, CDR2 FQNEAQ (reference sequence). Trimming stripped 5 bases from V and 1 base from J, with 12 bases between.

The V call is TRBV20-1, the J call TRBJ2-5, with no clear D. Germline lookup yields CDR1 DFQATT and CDR2 SNEGSKA (reference sequence). V was trimmed by 4 bases and J by 3 bases, leaving 6 bases between them. This CDR3 has 11 residues. The CDR3 sequence is CSANQKETQYF. The CDR3 nucleotides are TGCAGTGCTAACCAGAAAGAGACCCAGTACTTC.

The gene calls are TRBV7-9 and TRBJ2-7; a possible D gene is TRBD1 (5 bases). Germline loops: CDR1 SEHNR, CDR2 FQNEAQ (reference sequence). This CDR3 region has 14 residues. The germline V and J ends were trimmed by 5 bases and 1 base, with 12 bases remaining between them. CDR3 nucleotides: TGTGCCAGCAGCCTAGACAGTGGGTCCTACGAGCAGTACTTC. Translating it yields CASSLDSGSYEQYF.

This chain connects TRBV10-3 to TRBJ2-1, with a weak D call TRBD2 (6 bases). The CDR3 contains 12 residues. Trimming stripped 4 bases from V and 10 bases from J, with 11 bases between. Germline-derived CDR1 and CDR2 are ENHRY and SYGVKD. The CDR3 spells CAISVGGNEQFF. The CDR3 bases are TGTGCCATCAGTGTAGGAGGGAACGAGCAGTTCTTC.

The gene calls are TRBV27 and TRBJ2-1; no reliable D call. V was clipped by 3 bases and J by 5 bases, with 20 bases between them. Germline V CDR1 and CDR2: MNHEY, SMNVEV (reference sequence). CDR3 length: 17 residues. The CDR3 coding sequence is TGTGCCAGCAGTTTTTTCTCCCGGACCCGAACCCACAATGAGCAGTTCTTC. It is translated as CASSFFSRTRTHNEQFF.

This chain links TRBV27 with TRBJ1-2; D is possibly TRBD1 (5 bases). From germline, CDR1 is MNHEY and CDR2 SMNVEV (reference sequence). This CDR3 is built from 15 residues. V was pared by 6 bases and J by 1 base, with 15 bases between. CDR3 in DNA: TGTGCCAGCAGCCTTGGGGCAGGGAATAACTATGGCTACACCTTC. Amino acids: CASSLGAGNNYGYTF.

The rearrangement joins TRBV28 to TRBJ1-2; D is perhaps TRBD1 (5 bases). The CDR3 has 14 residues. The germline V gene has CDR1 MDHEN and CDR2 SYDVKM. The ends were cut back, 6 bases at V and 6 bases at J, with 17 bases in the middle. The CDR3 spells CASREGMHLNGYTF. CDR3 bases: TGTGCCAGCAGAGAGGGGATGCACCTCAATGGCTACACCTTC.

The table lists this clone with many counts. This chain uses TRBV5-1 with TRBJ2-1, with 8 bases matching TRBD1. CDR3 length: 13 residues. CDR1 is SGHRS and CDR2 is YFSETQ in the germline V gene. J lost 10 bases, V lost 3 bases, and 6 bases had no gene match. The CDR3 protein is CASSSTQGAEQFF. In nucleotides, the CDR3 is TGCGCCAGCAGCTCAACGCAGGGGGCAGAGCAGTTCTTC. Full variable domain (rest looked up from reference TRBV5-1 and TRBJ2-1): KAGVTQTPRYLIKTRGQQVTLSCSPISGHRSVSWYQQTPGQGLQFLFEYFSETQRNKGNFPGRFSGRQFSNSRSEMNVSTLELGDSALYLCASSSTQGAEQFFGPGTRLTVL.